This is a list of T cell receptor beta chains from one sample in a study of identical twins. TCRdb re-derived calls from the 5' RACE reads in MiXCR, one entry per CDR3 protein. Of approximately 1.8 million distinct CDR3 sequences detected, about 30% appear once; the ten largest clones hold over 0.25%. Sequencing used cord blood. The receptors shown here come from a newborn girl in good health. Both conserved end residues are part of each CDR3. Fields, in order: V gene, J gene, CDR3 protein.

TRBV5-1	TRBJ2-3	CASSLGHGTGTDTQYF
TRBV20-1	TRBJ2-2	CSASVSRGGNTGELFF
TRBV25-1	TRBJ2-7	CASSEFSGSDIYEQYF
TRBV5-5	TRBJ2-2	CASSFRTSGSGELFF
TRBV10-3	.	CAISETSAGQGGSEQYF
TRBV29-1	TRBJ2-1	CSVLIASSSYNEQFF
TRBV14	TRBJ2-3	CASSQDRRLARNTQYF
TRBV20-1	TRBJ1-1	CSASRTGTEAFF
TRBV12-3/TRBV12-4	TRBJ2-5	CASSPDRETQYF
TRBV7-2	TRBJ2-6	CASSLAVFGVAGANVLTF
TRBV16	TRBJ1-1	CASSPPLRVPTEAFF
TRBV20-1	.	CSAKAGGPNIQYF
TRBV4-2	TRBJ2-5	CASSQAGEGNEQYF
TRBV18	TRBJ1-1	CASSDQFMNTEAFF
TRBV12-3/TRBV12-4	TRBJ1-2	CASSGLTYGYTF
TRBV7-2	TRBJ2-3	CASSPHSSSGYTQYF
TRBV14	TRBJ1-6	CASSQLAGGNSPPHF
TRBV24-1	TRBJ2-3	CATSDLTPSNTQYF
TRBV5-6	TRBJ2-3	CASSFGVAGDADTQYF
TRBV7-2	TRBJ2-2	CASSSVGGELFF
TRBV20-1	TRBJ1-4	CSALTGTGGEKLFF
TRBV21-1	TRBJ1-6	CASSKGSGQSNYNSPLHF
TRBV20-1	TRBJ2-7	CSARAPSRLGEQYF
TRBV12-3/TRBV12-4	TRBJ2-2	CASSRGLAIAGELFF
TRBV6-6	TRBJ2-7	CASTLVGEFYEQYF
TRBV11-2	TRBJ1-2	CASSLLRGANYGYTF
TRBV3-1	TRBJ1-5	CASSQGGTLNQPQHF
TRBV3-1	TRBJ1-4	CASSRRDRPNEKLFF
TRBV20-1	TRBJ2-1	CSAAPGLPFGNEQFF
TRBV5-1	TRBJ2-7	CASSLARSGGRDNEQYF
TRBV21-1	TRBJ2-1	CASSNCWTSGVDEQFF
TRBV9	TRBJ2-3	CASSVGLGTDTQYF
TRBV20-1	TRBJ2-7	CSATRTGKAYEQYF
TRBV20-1	TRBJ2-3	CSASRTSTGTQYF
TRBV2	TRBJ2-1	CASRLRSYNEQFF
TRBV27	TRBJ2-3	CASSLDRGFTGTQYF
TRBV5-1	TRBJ2-1	CASSLGASGSRSEQFF
TRBV5-1	TRBJ2-4	CASSSVVGQRNIQYF
TRBV5-1	TRBJ2-3	CASSLVPLLAELTDTQYF